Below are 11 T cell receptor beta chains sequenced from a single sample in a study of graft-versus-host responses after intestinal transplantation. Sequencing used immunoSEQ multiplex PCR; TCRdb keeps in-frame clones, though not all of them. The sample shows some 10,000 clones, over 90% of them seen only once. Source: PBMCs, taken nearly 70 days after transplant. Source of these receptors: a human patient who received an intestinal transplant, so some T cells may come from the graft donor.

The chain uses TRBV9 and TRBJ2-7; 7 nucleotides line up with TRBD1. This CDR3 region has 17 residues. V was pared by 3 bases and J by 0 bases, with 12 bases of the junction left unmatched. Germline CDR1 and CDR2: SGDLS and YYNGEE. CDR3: CASSGGYSRGSSYEQYF. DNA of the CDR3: TGTGCCAGCAGCGGAGGATATAGCAGGGGGAGCTCCTACGAGCAGTACTTC.

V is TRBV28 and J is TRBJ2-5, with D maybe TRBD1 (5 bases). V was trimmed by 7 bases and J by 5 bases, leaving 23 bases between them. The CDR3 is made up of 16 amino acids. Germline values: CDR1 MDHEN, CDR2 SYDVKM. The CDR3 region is CASKQAPIRVDETQYF. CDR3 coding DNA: TGTGCCAGCAAACAGGCCCCTATCAGGGTTGACGAGACCCAGTACTTC.

The CDR3 here is CAISDRADTEAFF. CDR3 sequence (DNA): TGTGCCATCAGTGACAGGGCCGACACTGAAGCTTTCTTT. V and J are TRBV10-3 and TRBJ1-1, with D possibly matching TRBD1 (5 bases). The CDR3 runs to 13 residues. Germline CDR1 is ENHRY and CDR2 is SYGVKD. Trimming took 3 bases from V and 3 from J, leaving 8 bases between them.

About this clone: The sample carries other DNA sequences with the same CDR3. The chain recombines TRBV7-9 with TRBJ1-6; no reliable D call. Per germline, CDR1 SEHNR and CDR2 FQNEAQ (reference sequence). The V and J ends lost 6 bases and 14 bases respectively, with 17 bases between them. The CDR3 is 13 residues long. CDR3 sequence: CASSHDQPPSLHF. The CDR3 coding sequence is TGTGCCAGCAGTCACGACCAGCCGCCATCCCTCCACTTT.

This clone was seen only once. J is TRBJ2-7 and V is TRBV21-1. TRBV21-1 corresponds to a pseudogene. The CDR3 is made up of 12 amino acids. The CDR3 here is CASSNASYEQYF. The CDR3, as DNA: TGTGCCAGCAGCAACGCCTCCTACGAGCAGTACTTC.

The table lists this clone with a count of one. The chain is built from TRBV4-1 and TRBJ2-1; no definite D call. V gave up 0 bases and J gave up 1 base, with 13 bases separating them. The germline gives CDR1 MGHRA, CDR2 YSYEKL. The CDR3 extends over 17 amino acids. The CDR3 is CASSQEGFRPSYNEQFF. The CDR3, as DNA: TGCGCCAGCAGCCAAGAGGGCTTTCGTCCTTCCTACAATGAGCAGTTCTTC.

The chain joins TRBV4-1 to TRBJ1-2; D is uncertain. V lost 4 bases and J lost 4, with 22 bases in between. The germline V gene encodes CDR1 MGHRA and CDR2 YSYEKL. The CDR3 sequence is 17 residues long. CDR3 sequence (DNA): TGCGCCAGCAGCCTCGGCTCCCAGAACCGAAAGACCTATGGCTACACCTTC. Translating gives CASSLGSQNRKTYGYTF.

The CDR3 loop reads CASSLNAGPSYEQYF. The DNA of the CDR3 is TGTGCCAGCAGCTTAAATGCCGGGCCGAGCTACGAGCAGTACTTC. J is TRBJ2-7 and V is TRBV7-3; D gene ambiguous. Trimming stripped 1 base from V and 3 bases from J, with 13 bases between. The CDR3 loop spans 15 amino acids. CDR1 is SGHTA and CDR2 is FQGTGA in the germline V gene. Filled out from reference TRBV7-3 and TRBJ2-7, the complete variable domain reads GAGVSQTPSNKVTEKGKYVELRCDPISGHTALYWYRQSLGQGPEFLIYFQGTGAADDSGLPNDRFFAVRPEGSVSTLKIQRTERGDSAVYLCASSLNAGPSYEQYFGPGTRLTVT.

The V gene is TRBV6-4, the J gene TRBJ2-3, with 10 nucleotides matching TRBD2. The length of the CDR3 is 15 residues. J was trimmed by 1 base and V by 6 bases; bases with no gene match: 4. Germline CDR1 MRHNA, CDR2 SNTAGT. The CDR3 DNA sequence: TGTGCCAGCAGCGCCGGGACTAGCGGCACAGATACGCAGTATTTT. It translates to CASSAGTSGTDTQYF.

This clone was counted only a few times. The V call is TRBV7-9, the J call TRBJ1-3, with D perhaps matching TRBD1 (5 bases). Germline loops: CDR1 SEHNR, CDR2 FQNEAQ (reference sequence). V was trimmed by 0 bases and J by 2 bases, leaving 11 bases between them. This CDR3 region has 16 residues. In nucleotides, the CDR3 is TGTGCCAGCAGCTTAGCTGTATCAGGGACTGGAAACACCATATATTTT. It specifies CASSLAVSGTGNTIYF.

CDR3 loop: CASSFSVDSNQPQHF. The CDR3 nucleotides read TGTGCCAGCAGTTTCTCTGTTGATAGCAATCAGCCCCAGCATTTT. The chain recombines TRBV28 with TRBJ1-5; D remains unclear. CDR3 size: 15 residues. The germline CDR1 and CDR2 sequences are MDHEN and SYDVKM. V lost 3 bases and J lost 0, with 9 bases in between.